This T cell receptor beta chain originates from a study of blood T cell repertoires in COVID-19. Study context: The United States, Italy and Spain provided the acute and convalescent COVID-19 samples.

Those enrolled, adults aged roughly 18 to 89 years, came from roughly 23 US areas. Looked up from germline, CDR1 is SGHAT and CDR2 is FQDESV (reference sequence). CDR3 length equals 16 residues. J lost 1 base, V lost 5 bases, and 9 bases had no gene match. Original handling: Cell counts per sample came from amplifying reference gene primers. Data came from immunoSEQ multiplex PCR; TCRdb stores just in-frame clones and leaves some out. V, J and clone size derive from that table, while D and trimming were established from the DNA sequence. The data contain 250,000 to 350,000 clones, 80% to 95% of them singletons.

The receptor was isolated from a woman aged 25 to 39 who had recovered from COVID-19. Sequenced input: PBMCs or T cells enriched from blood (not recorded which). V is TRBV11-1 and J is TRBJ1-1; 8 bases match TRBD1. CDR3 nucleotide sequence: TGTGCCAGCAGCCCTTGGACAGGGAGAGGGAACACTGAAGCTTTCTTT. This sequence encodes CASSPWTGRGNTEAFF.